This T cell receptor (beta chain) originates from a study of T cells in Graves' hyperthyroidism and ophthalmopathy. A word on this clonotype: This may be a read error, as it is one base from a much larger clone.

The CDR3 regions of TCR beta were amplified from RNA transcripts. HTBI primers were employed in a first-round RT-PCR of the TCR CDR3. TCRdb used MiXCR to reprocess the multiplex PCR reads, holding one entry per CDR3 protein. The sample comprises around 350,000 distinct CDR3 sequences, roughly 14% of which are singletons, and 15% to 20% rests with the top ten. Ophthalmopathy in the patients scored at least 3 on Clinical Activity Score and at least 4 on NOSPECS grade, lasting under 3 months. Patients were excluded for uncontrolled infection, other autoimmune disease, pregnancy or lactation. The diagnoses drew upon clinical symptoms, serum thyroxine and TRAb, thyroid ultrasound and orbital computed tomography. An approximately 9.4 ml volume of fresh peripheral blood provided the PBMCs. The CDR3 runs to 16 residues. The V segment lost 8 bases and the J segment 5 bases; nucleotides outside the gene matches: 12. CDR1 and CDR2 from the germline V gene are KGHDR and SFDVKD.

The chain uses TRBV24-1 and TRBJ2-1; 9 bases match TRBD1. This TCR was recovered from a woman in her twenties or thirties with Graves' ophthalmopathy. The sequencing sample was made of blood. The CDR3, as DNA: TGTGCCACCATAATACCCAGGGGACAGGGAAACAATGAGCAGTTCTTC. Translated: CATIIPRGQGNNEQFF.